These 10 T cell receptor beta chains were sequenced from one sample in a study of blood T cell repertoires in COVID-19. Assay used: immunoSEQ multiplex PCR; TCRdb lists only in-frame clones, some missing. This table has 65,000 to 100,000 clones, roughly 80% appearing once. Input material: peripheral blood. These receptors all come from an elderly woman with acute or convalescent COVID-19.

V gene TRBV6-2 or TRBV6-3 combines with J gene TRBJ1-5; no firm D call. The V end lost 2 bases, the J end lost 3 bases, and 8 bases lay between the germline ends. Germline V lookup: CDR1 MNHEY, CDR2 SVGEGT. The CDR3 has 14 amino acids. In DNA form, the CDR3 reads TGTGCCAGCAGTTACCGGGAAATCAATCAGCCCCAGCATTTT. It translates to CASSYREINQPQHF.

The rearrangement uses TRBV11-3 and TRBJ2-7, with 12 bases identical to TRBD1. With V trimmed by 2 bases and J by 5 bases, 10 bases remained unmatched. The CDR3 length is 17 residues. Germline loops: CDR1 SGHNT, CDR2 YENEEA. CDR3 sequence: CASSLLSAGTGGNEQYF. The CDR3 region has the DNA TGTGCCAGCAGCTTATTGTCCGCTGGGACAGGGGGCAACGAGCAGTACTTC.

This clone was observed a handful of times. J is TRBJ2-7 and V is TRBV4-1; D is uncertain. This CDR3 is built from 15 residues. Trimming shortened V by 2 bases and J by 0 bases, and 11 bases separated the two germline ends. Germline V gives CDR1 MGHRA, CDR2 YSYEKL. The CDR3, as DNA: TGCGCCAGCAGCCAACCTCGATCTAGCTCCTACGAGCAGTACTTC. Its protein is CASSQPRSSSYEQYF.

This clone was seen a few times. The chain has TRBV9 and TRBJ1-4; 8 positions agree with TRBD1. CDR3 length equals 15 residues. Germline V gene data show CDR1 as SGDLS and CDR2 as YYNGEE. V was pared by 2 bases and J by 3 bases, with 3 bases of the junction left unmatched. CDR3 region: CASSVWTGPNEKLFF. CDR3 sequence (DNA): TGTGCCAGCAGCGTCTGGACAGGGCCTAATGAAAAACTGTTTTTT.

Only one count was recorded for this clone. This chain joins TRBV28 and TRBJ2-2; the D gene is possibly TRBD2 (6 bases). CDR1 and CDR2 (germline): MDHEN, SYDVKM. The CDR3 spans 17 residues. Trimming cost V 5 bases and J 1 base, with 17 bases left between them. The CDR3 loop reads CASSLPGTFLNTGELFF. The CDR3 DNA reads as TGTGCCAGCAGTCTCCCCGGGACTTTCCTGAACACCGGGGAGCTGTTTTTT.

The gene calls are TRBV30 and TRBJ2-3; TRBD2 is a possible D gene (7 bases). Germline V gives CDR1 GTSNPN, CDR2 SVGIG (reference sequence). This CDR3 region has 15 residues. Trimming left V 0 bases short and J 5 bases short, with 15 bases between. As DNA, the CDR3 is TGTGCCTGGAGTGTACAGGCGGGGGCTCGAGATACGCAGTATTTT. Translating it yields CAWSVQAGARDTQYF.

This clone was counted between two and nine times. The chain uses TRBV7-2 and TRBJ1-5; no reliable D call. The V gene lost 7 bases and the J gene lost 7 bases, with 17 bases spanning the gap. The germline CDR1 and CDR2 sequences are SGHTA and FQGNSA. This CDR3 contains 14 residues. The CDR3 loop reads CASTSGPGNQPQHF. The CDR3 bases are TGTGCCAGCACCTCCGGACCCGGGAACCAGCCCCAGCATTTT.

This clone was picked up a small number of times. V usage is TRBV7-6 and J usage is TRBJ2-3; TRBD2 matches 8 bases. The CDR3 has 17 amino acids. In germline, CDR1 is SGHVS, CDR2 FNYEAQ. V lost 4 bases, J lost 2 bases, and 11 bases stayed unmatched. CDR3 sequence (DNA): TGTGCCAGCAGCTCCCGGTCGGGACTAGTCTCCACAGATACGCAGTATTTT. The encoded protein is CASSSRSGLVSTDTQYF.

V is TRBV5-4 and J is TRBJ2-7; 7 nucleotides align to TRBD1. CDR1 is SGHNT and CDR2 is YYREEE in the germline V gene (reference sequence). Germline trimming cut 5 bases from V and 0 bases from J; bases unmatched to any gene: 8. The CDR3 totals 15 residues. This CDR3 reads CASRGNRDSSYEQYF. The DNA of the CDR3 is TGTGCCAGCAGGGGGAACCGGGACAGCTCCTACGAGCAGTACTTC.

This clone was seen more than once but under ten times. The chain has TRBV18 and TRBJ1-1; TRBD1 matches at 7 bases. Trimming removed 3 bases from V and 4 bases from J; junction bases left unmatched: 5. The length of the CDR3 is 14 residues. CDR1 KGHSH and CDR2 LQKENI come from the germline V gene. CDR3 sequence reads: CASSPPTGTTEAFF. The CDR3 nucleotides read TGTGCCAGCTCACCGCCGACAGGGACCACTGAAGCTTTCTTT.